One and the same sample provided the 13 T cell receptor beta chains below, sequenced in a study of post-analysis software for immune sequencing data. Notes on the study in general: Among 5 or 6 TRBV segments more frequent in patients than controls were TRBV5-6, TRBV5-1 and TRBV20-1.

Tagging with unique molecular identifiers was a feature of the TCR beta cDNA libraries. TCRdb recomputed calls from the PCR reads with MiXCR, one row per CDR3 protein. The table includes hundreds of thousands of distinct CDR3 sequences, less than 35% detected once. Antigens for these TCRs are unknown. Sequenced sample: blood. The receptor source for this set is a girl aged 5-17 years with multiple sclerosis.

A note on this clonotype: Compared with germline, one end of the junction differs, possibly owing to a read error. For the CDR3, the DNA is TGTGCCAGCAGTGAGTGGGACGCACGTAACAATGGGCAGTTCTTC. This codes for CASSEWDARNNGQFF. This chain connects TRBV2 to TRBJ2-1; D is possibly TRBD1 or TRBD2 (5 bases each). The CDR3 has 15 amino acids. The V gene's germline CDR1 is SNHLY and CDR2 FYNNEI.

This CDR3 reads CASSLFQNTEAFF. The CDR3 region has the DNA TGTGCCAGCAGTTTATTTCAGAACACTGAAGCTTTCTTT. The chain recombines TRBV28 with TRBJ1-1; D gene uncertain. This CDR3 is built from 13 residues. The germline CDR1 and CDR2 sequences are MDHEN and SYDVKM. V gave up 1 base and J gave up 1 base, with 4 bases separating them.

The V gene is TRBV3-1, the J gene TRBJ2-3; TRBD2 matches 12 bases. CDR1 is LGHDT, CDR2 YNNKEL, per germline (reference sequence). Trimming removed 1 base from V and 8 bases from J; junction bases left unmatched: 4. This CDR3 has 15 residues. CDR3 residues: CASSQGLAGEVTQYF. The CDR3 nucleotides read TGTGCCAGCAGCCAAGGACTAGCGGGAGAAGTTACGCAGTATTTT.

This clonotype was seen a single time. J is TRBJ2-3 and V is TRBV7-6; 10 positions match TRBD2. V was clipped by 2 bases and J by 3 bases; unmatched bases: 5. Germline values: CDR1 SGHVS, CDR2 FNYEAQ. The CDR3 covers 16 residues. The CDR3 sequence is CASSLYRAGGTDTQYF. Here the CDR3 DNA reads TGTGCCAGCAGCTTATATCGAGCGGGAGGGACAGATACGCAGTATTTT.

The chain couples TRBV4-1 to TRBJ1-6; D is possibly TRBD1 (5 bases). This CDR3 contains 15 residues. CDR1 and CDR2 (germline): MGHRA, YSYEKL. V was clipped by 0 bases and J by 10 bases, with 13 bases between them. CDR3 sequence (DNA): TGCGCCAGCAGCCAAGAAATTCGGGGGAACTCACCCCTCCACTTT. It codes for CASSQEIRGNSPLHF.

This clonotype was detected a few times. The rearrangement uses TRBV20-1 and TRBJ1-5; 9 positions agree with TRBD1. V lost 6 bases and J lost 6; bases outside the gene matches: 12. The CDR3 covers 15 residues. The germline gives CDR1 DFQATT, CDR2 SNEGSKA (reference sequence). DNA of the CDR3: TGCAGTGCCCTGAAACAGGGGGCGGTGAGTCAGCCCCAGCATTTT. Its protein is CSALKQGAVSQPQHF.

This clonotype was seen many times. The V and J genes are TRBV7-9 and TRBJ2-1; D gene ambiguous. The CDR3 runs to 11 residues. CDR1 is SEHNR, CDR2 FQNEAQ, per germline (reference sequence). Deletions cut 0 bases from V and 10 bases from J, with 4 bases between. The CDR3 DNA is TGTGCCAGCAGCTTAGCCCCAGAGCAGTTCTTC. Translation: CASSLAPEQFF.

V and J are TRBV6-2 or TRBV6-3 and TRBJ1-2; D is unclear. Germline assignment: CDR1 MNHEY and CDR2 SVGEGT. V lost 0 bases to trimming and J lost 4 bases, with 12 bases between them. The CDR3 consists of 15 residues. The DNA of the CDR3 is TGTGCCAGCAGTTACTCGAGCTGGGAGGGCTATGGCTACACCTTC. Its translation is CASSYSSWEGYGYTF.

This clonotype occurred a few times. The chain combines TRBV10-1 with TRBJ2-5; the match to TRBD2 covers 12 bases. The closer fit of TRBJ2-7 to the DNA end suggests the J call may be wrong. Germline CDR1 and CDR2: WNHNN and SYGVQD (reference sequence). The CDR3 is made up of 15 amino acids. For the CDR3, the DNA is TGCGCCAGCAGTTTGACTAGCGGGAGTCTCGACGAGCAGTACTTC. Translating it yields CASSLTSGSLDEQYF.

In DNA form, the CDR3 reads TGTGCCAGCAGCTATGGACTAGCGGGACTCGAGCAGTACTTC. Amino acid sequence: CASSYGLAGLEQYF. The chain is built from TRBV13 and TRBJ2-7, with 12 bases identical to TRBD2. There are 14 residues in the CDR3. Germline loops: CDR1 PRHDT, CDR2 FYEKMQ (reference sequence). Trimming took 4 bases from V and 6 from J; bases not matched to a gene: 4.

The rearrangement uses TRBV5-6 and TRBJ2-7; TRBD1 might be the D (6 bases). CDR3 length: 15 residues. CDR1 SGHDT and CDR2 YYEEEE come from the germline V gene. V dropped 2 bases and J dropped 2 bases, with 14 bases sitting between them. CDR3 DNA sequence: TGTGCCAGCAGCTTCTTACACAGGGAAACCTACGAGCAGTACTTC. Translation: CASSFLHRETYEQYF.

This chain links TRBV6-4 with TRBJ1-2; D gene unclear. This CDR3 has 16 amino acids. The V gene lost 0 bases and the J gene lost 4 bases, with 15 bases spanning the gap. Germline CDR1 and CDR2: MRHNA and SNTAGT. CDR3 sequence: CASSDSTFSVSYGYTF. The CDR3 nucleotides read TGTGCCAGCAGTGACTCGACGTTCAGCGTCAGCTATGGCTACACCTTC.

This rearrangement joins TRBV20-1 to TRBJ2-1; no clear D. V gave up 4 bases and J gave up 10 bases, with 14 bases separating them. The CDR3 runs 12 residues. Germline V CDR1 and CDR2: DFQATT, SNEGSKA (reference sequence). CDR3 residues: CSAKPLVTEQFF. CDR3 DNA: TGCAGTGCTAAGCCCCTGGTTACAGAGCAGTTCTTC.